One TCR beta chain is described in this entry. Authors' analysis steps: Amplified reference gene primers provided the basis for estimating nucleated cell counts. Only in-frame clones appear in the TCRdb table, and some are missing; sequencing was by immunoSEQ multiplex PCR. V and J calls and clone size are as listed in that table; D and trimming were resolved from the DNA. Altogether about 190,000 clones are present, over 75% being singletons, with the ten largest covering 6.9%. The germline V and J ends were trimmed by 3 bases and 0 bases, with 12 bases remaining between them. CDR1 is SGHRS and CDR2 is YFSETQ in the germline V gene. CDR3 length: 15 amino acids. Followed over time, Seattle patients had been enrolled while infection was active. The sample comes from a study of blood T cell repertoires in COVID-19. Turning to the study itself: Sources were T cells, B-cell-depleted T cells, or PBMCs; the material itself was cDNA or gDNA.

The chain links TRBV5-1 to TRBJ1-2; perhaps TRBD1 as D (6 bases). The specimen was peripheral blood. This TCR came from a man aged 80 or over with COVID-19, enrolled during active disease. The CDR3 nucleotides are TGCGCCAGCAGCTCCGACAGGTTAGCTAACTATGGCTACACCTTC. Protein product: CASSSDRLANYGYTF.